Each of the 6 T cell receptor beta chains below was sequenced from the same sample in a study of shared clonotypes between healthy human individuals (dated by TCRdb to 2018 to 2021). Library method: the immunoSEQ multiplex PCR assay. TCRdb mirrors the immuneACCESS table, restricted to in-frame sequences. Some clones are absent from its copies; in checked studies, under half trace to an unresolved V gene, and the reason for the others is unknown. For this sample there are 1.4 million or so clones; 98% appear just once. The ten largest clones capture over 0.3% of the sample. The sequencing input was naive CD4+ T cells sorted from blood. Explained via the paper, the cell subset or site label denotes: CD45RA+ positively selected. The receptors derive from a man aged 25 to 40 in good health.

CDR3 coding DNA: TGTGCCAGCAGTCTGGGACAGATCAATCAGCCCCAGCATTTT. Translating it yields CASSLGQINQPQHF. The chain recombines TRBV28 with TRBJ1-5, with 7 bases aligning to TRBD1. V lost 5 bases and J lost 3; bases outside the gene matches: 4. Germline V gives CDR1 MDHEN, CDR2 SYDVKM. CDR3 length: 14 amino acids.

V and J are TRBV11-2 and TRBJ2-7; the D gene is possibly TRBD1 (5 bases). Trimming took 2 bases from V and 4 from J, leaving 15 bases between them. Germline CDR1 is SGHAT and CDR2 is FQNNGV. The CDR3 loop spans 15 amino acids. CDR3 residues: CASSLNFQGTYEQYF. CDR3 DNA sequence: TGTGCCAGCAGCTTAAATTTCCAGGGAACGTACGAGCAGTACTTC.

The chain couples TRBV5-5 to TRBJ2-7; 10 bases map to TRBD1. Germline CDR1 is SGHKS and CDR2 is YYEKEE (reference sequence). V trimming: 0 bases; J trimming: 3 bases; junction bases outside the gene matches: 9. The CDR3 is 17 amino acids. The CDR3 DNA reads as TGTGCCAGCAGCTTGGCATGGACAGGGGGAGTTAGCTACGAGCAGTACTTC. Translated, it gives CASSLAWTGGVSYEQYF.

The gene calls are TRBV5-1 and TRBJ1-5, with D perhaps TRBD1 (5 bases). Trimming pared 0 bases from V and 2 bases from J, leaving 9 bases between. CDR3 length: 15 residues. Germline V gene data show CDR1 as SGHRS and CDR2 as YFSETQ. CDR3: CASSLGWDRNQPQHF. The CDR3 nucleotides read TGCGCCAGCAGCTTGGGTTGGGACCGCAATCAGCCCCAGCATTTT.

This chain links TRBV15 with TRBJ2-1; D not resolved. The CDR3 extends over 10 amino acids. The V gene lost 7 bases and the J gene lost 8 bases, with 6 bases spanning the gap. The germline CDR1 and CDR2 sequences are LNHNV and YYDKDF (reference sequence). The CDR3 nucleotides are TGTGCCACCAAGGGTCATGAGCAGTTCTTC. Amino acids: CATKGHEQFF.

J is TRBJ1-4 and V is TRBV28; no reliable D call. Germline loops: CDR1 MDHEN, CDR2 SYDVKM. The CDR3 is 14 amino acids. Trimming stripped 2 bases from V and 0 bases from J, with 4 bases between. CDR3 in amino acids: CASSLATTNEKLFF. CDR3 nucleotide sequence: TGTGCCAGCAGTTTAGCTACAACTAATGAAAAACTGTTTTTT.